This T cell receptor beta chain comes out of a study of blood T cell repertoires in COVID-19. Study information: Sample material is recorded as cDNA or gDNA derived from T cells, B-cell-depleted T cells, or PBMCs.

The V end lost 3 bases, the J end lost 3 bases, and 14 bases lay between the germline ends. The length of the CDR3 is 15 residues. From germline, CDR1 is ENHRY and CDR2 SYGVKD. As processed by the authors: Nucleated cell number was recorded as an estimate derived from reference gene primer amplification. Clones were sequenced by immunoSEQ multiplex PCR, and TCRdb holds only the in-frame ones, with some missing. That table furnishes V, J and clone size, whereas the DNA furnished D and trimming. The sample records about 270,000 clones, roughly 90% being singletons. This chain links TRBV10-3 with TRBJ1-2, with unresolved D. Sequenced material: peripheral blood. This TCR was recovered from a woman aged 25 to 39 with COVID-19, enrolled during active disease. CDR3 residues: CAISDHGDIHYGYTF. CDR3 bases: TGTGCCATCAGTGACCACGGGGATATACACTATGGCTACACCTTC.